The 10 T cell receptor beta chains reported below all come from one sample, sequenced in a study of cytomegalovirus exposure and HLA in healthy donors. The table came from immunoSEQ multiplex PCR; TCRdb's copy has only in-frame clones and leaves some out. The data hold a few hundred thousand clones, with 90% observed a single time. Sample: PBMCs. These receptors were obtained from a young woman in good health and CMV-seronegative.

The chain couples TRBV5-6 to TRBJ1-5, with TRBD1 matching over 8 bases. Germline V CDR1 and CDR2: SGHDT, YYEEEE. This CDR3 has 15 amino acids. J gave up 6 bases and V 3 bases, and 8 bases lay outside the gene matches. The CDR3 here is CASSYMPTGVQPQHF. For the CDR3, the DNA is TGTGCCAGCAGCTACATGCCGACAGGGGTTCAGCCCCAGCATTTT.

The V and J genes are TRBV18 and TRBJ2-7; 7 bases are shared with TRBD1. The V gene end was trimmed by 3 bases and the J gene end by 12 bases; junction bases not matched to a gene: 11. CDR1 and CDR2 from the germline V gene are KGHSH and LQKENI. This CDR3 comprises 13 residues. The CDR3 loop is CASSPGTDRAAYV. CDR3 in DNA: TGTGCCAGCTCACCCGGGACAGACCGGGCGGCGTACGTC.

This chain links TRBV7-8 with TRBJ2-1, with 8 positions matching TRBD2. CDR1 and CDR2 from the germline V gene are SGHVS and FQNEAQ. This CDR3 comprises 15 residues. V gave up 1 base and J gave up 3 bases; unmatched junction bases: 2. This chain's CDR3 is CASSLVSGGYNEQFF. CDR3 DNA: TGTGCCAGCAGCTTAGTGAGCGGGGGCTACAATGAGCAGTTCTTC.

The chain recombines TRBV12-5 with TRBJ1-1; D call uncertain. Germline V lookup: CDR1 LGHNT, CDR2 FRNRAP. V was clipped by 0 bases and J by 0 bases, with 14 bases between them. The CDR3 has 17 amino acids. CDR3 in amino acids: CASGLVLEQNMNTEAFF. CDR3 DNA sequence: TGTGCTAGTGGTTTGGTACTTGAACAGAACATGAACACTGAAGCTTTCTTT. Drawing the rest from reference TRBV12-5 and TRBJ1-1, the complete variable domain is DARVTQTPRHKVTEMGQEVTMRCQPILGHNTVFWYRQTMMQGLELLAYFRNRAPLDDSGMPKDRFSAEMPDATLATLKIQPSEPRDSAVYFCASGLVLEQNMNTEAFFGQGTRLTVV.

V gene TRBV6-4 combines with J gene TRBJ2-1; D gene ambiguous. The germline CDR1 and CDR2 sequences are MRHNA and SNTAGT. Trimming removed 0 bases at V and 9 bases at J, with 3 bases between. CDR3 length equals 11 residues. In nucleotides, the CDR3 is TGTGCCAGCAGTGACTCCCGTGAGCAGTTCTTC. Amino acid sequence: CASSDSREQFF.

Points on this clone: Other DNA variants within this sample encode the same CDR3. The gene calls are TRBV7-9 and TRBJ2-7; 7 bases map to TRBD2. CDR3 length equals 15 residues. V was pared by 1 base and J by 0 bases, with 3 bases of the junction left unmatched. Per the germline V gene, CDR1 is SEHNR and CDR2 is FQNEAQ (reference sequence). The CDR3 DNA follows: TGTGCCAGCAGCTTAGAGGGCGGGGGCTCCTACGAGCAGTACTTC. It yields the protein CASSLEGGGSYEQYF.

CDR3 nucleotide sequence: TGTGCCAGCAGCCCATCGGGACAGTTAAACACCGGGGAGCTGTTTTTT. Amino acid sequence: CASSPSGQLNTGELFF. The chain links TRBV9 to TRBJ2-2; 7 bases agree with TRBD1. The junction had 8 bases not matched to a gene; V was cut back by 4 bases and J by 2 bases. The germline V gene encodes CDR1 SGDLS and CDR2 YYNGEE. The CDR3 sequence is 16 residues long. The entire variable domain, with the rest obtained from reference TRBV9 and TRBJ2-2, is as follows: DSGVTQTPKHLITATGQRVTLRCSPRSGDLSVYWYQQSLDQGLQFLIQYYNGEERAKGNILERFSAQQFPDLHSELNLSSLELGDSALYFCASSPSGQLNTGELFFGEGSRLTVL.

The chain combines TRBV5-4 with TRBJ2-5, with TRBD2 matching over 11 bases. The CDR3 has 14 residues. CDR1 and CDR2 from the germline V gene are SGHNT and YYREEE (reference sequence). After removal of 1 base from V and 4 bases from J, the junction contained 0 bases not matched to a gene. CDR3 region: CASSLLAGGETQYF. CDR3 DNA: TGTGCCAGCAGCTTGCTAGCGGGGGGAGAGACCCAGTACTTC.

The chain couples TRBV27 to TRBJ2-1, with TRBD2 as a possible D gene (7 bases). Germline V lookup: CDR1 MNHEY, CDR2 SMNVEV (reference sequence). Trimming cost V 3 bases and J 6 bases, with 9 bases left between them. The CDR3 totals 13 residues. CDR3 sequence reads: CASSFRGANEQFF. CDR3 in DNA: TGTGCCAGCAGTTTTCGGGGGGCCAATGAGCAGTTCTTC.

The count of this clone is one. This sequence joins TRBV5-8 and TRBJ1-4; 8 bases map to TRBD1. The J segment lost 3 bases and the V segment lost 4 bases, leaving 5 bases of the junction unmatched. CDR1 is SGHTS, CDR2 YDEGEE, per germline. The CDR3 runs to 15 residues. CDR3 sequence: CASSLQDRANEKLFF. In DNA, the CDR3 is TGTGCCAGCAGCCTCCAGGACAGGGCTAATGAAAAACTGTTTTTT.